Here is one T cell receptor beta chain with its context. What antigen it recognizes has not been identified. No base-level quality is on record; no much larger clone is a single base apart. The immunoSEQ Assay, a bias-controlled multiplex PCR, was used to amplify TCRbeta CDR3 regions from genomic DNA. The source study handled its data this way. The number of nucleated cells in each sample was estimated by amplification of reference gene primers within the assay. Sequence reads were collapsed and filtered to measure the absolute abundance of every unique TCRbeta CDR3 rearrangement. For each sample, productive Simpson clonality was calculated as the square root of Simpson's diversity index over productive rearrangements. The table was pulled from immuneACCESS by TCRdb, which kept in-frame rearrangements only. Such tables lose some clones; where checked, under half of the loss comes from unresolved V genes, and the rest has no known cause. The V and J calls and clone size come from that table; D and trimming were worked out from the DNA. The sample table lists more than 95,000 clones, 88% of them with a count of one. Approximately 3.5% of the sample is held by the ten biggest clonotypes.

In the germline V gene (reference sequence), CDR1 corresponds to MNHEY and CDR2 to SMNVEV. Reading from cysteine to phenylalanine, the CDR3 counts 15 amino acids. Kept here is only the CDR3 DNA, which spans 45 bases and is read in frame from base 1. Unmatched junction bases come to 9, with V trimmed by 7 bases and J by 2 bases. Whole blood was collected in K2EDTA tubes by collaborating institutions according to the institutions' own protocols. For TCRbeta analysis, collaborators shipped samples as frozen whole blood, isolated PBMCs, or DNA extracted from either of those sample types. These data come from a study of blood T cell repertoires in COVID-19 (dated by TCRdb to about 2020). In the study overall: Collaborator samples came from the United States, Italy and Spain and covered acute and convalescent phases of COVID-19. The material from the prospective study consisted of cDNA or gDNA derived from T cells, B-cell-depleted T cells, or PBMCs. Where available, HLA class I and class II types were obtained from metadata supplied by the sample provider rather than from assay-based typing. Samples were obtained from the ongoing ImmuneRACE study (first 160 participants) and from 1,200 or so subjects provided by 6 global collaborators. The repertoires were made available in a free public database intended to serve as a resource for research on the immune response to SARS-CoV-2. Deeply sampled blood TCRbeta repertoires from subjects exposed to, actively infected with, or recovered from COVID-19 were included in the dataset. Sample metadata almost always included a de-identified subject ID, COVID-19 status, age in years and sex. Beyond this particular receptor, the publication reports: The quantity of clinical and demographic metadata differed by source and by participant and was supplied without curation.

The rearrangement combines TRBV27 with TRBJ2-7, with 9 bases matching TRBD1. The origin of this receptor is a human donor in a cohort sampled during active COVID-19. Material: peripheral blood. The nucleotide sequence reads TGTGCCAGCAAAGGTCCAACAGGGGGCGCCTACGAGCAGTACTTC. Its protein product is CASKGPTGGAYEQYF.